This T cell receptor (beta chain) stems from a study of blood T cell repertoires in COVID-19. The overall study: From the United States, Italy and Spain came samples of acute and convalescent COVID-19. T cells, B-cell-depleted T cells, or PBMCs provided the cDNA or gDNA that served as material.

How the authors handled the data: Amplified reference gene primers provided the basis for estimating nucleated cell counts. Profiling relied on immunoSEQ multiplex PCR, and the TCRdb table lists in-frame clones only, not all of them. V and J calls and clone size are those listed in that table; D and trimming were worked out from the DNA. This sample carries roughly 330,000 clones, roughly 88% of them seen once, and the ten largest clones take about 3.9%. This CDR3 has 13 residues. Trimming cost V 6 bases and J 1 base, with 9 bases left between them. The V gene's germline CDR1 is LNHDA and CDR2 SQIVND (reference sequence).

The receptor was derived from a woman in her forties or fifties with active or convalescent COVID-19. The V call is TRBV19, the J call TRBJ1-1; D ambiguous. The specimen sequenced was peripheral blood. In DNA form, the CDR3 reads TGTGCCAGTAGCGACACCTCGAACACTGAAGCTTTCTTT. Its protein is CASSDTSNTEAFF.